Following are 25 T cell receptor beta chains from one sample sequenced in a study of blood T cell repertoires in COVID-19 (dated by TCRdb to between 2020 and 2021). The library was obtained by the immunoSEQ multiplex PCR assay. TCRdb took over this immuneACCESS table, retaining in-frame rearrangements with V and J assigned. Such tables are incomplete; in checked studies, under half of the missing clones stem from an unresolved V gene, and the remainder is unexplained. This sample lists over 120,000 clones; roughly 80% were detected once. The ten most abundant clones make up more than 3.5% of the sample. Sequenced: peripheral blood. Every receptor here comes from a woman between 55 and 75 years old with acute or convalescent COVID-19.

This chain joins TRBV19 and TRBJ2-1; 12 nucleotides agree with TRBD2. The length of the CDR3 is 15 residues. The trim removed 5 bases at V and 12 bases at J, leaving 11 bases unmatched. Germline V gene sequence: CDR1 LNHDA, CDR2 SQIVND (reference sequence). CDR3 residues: CASSAGASGREGQFF. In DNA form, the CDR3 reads TGTGCCAGTAGTGCAGGGGCTAGCGGGAGGGAAGGGCAGTTCTTC.

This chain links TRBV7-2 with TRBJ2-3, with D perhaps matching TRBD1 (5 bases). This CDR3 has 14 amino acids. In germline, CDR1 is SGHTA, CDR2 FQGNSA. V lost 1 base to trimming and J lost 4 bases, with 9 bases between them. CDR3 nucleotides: TGTGCCAGCAGCTTAGATCCCAGGGCAGATACGCAGTATTTT. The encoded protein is CASSLDPRADTQYF. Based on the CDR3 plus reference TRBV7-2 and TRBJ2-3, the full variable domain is GAGVSQSPSNKVTEKGKDVELRCDPISGHTALYWYRQSLGQGLEFLIYFQGNSAPDKSGLPSDRFSAERTGGSVSTLTIQRTQQEDSAVYLCASSLDPRADTQYFGPGTRLTVL.

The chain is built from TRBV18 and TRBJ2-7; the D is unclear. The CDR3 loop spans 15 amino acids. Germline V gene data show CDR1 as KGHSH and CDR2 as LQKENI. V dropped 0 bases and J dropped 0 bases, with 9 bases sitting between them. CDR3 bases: TGTGCCAGCTCACCACCACTTCGGAGCTCCTACGAGCAGTACTTC. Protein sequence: CASSPPLRSSYEQYF.

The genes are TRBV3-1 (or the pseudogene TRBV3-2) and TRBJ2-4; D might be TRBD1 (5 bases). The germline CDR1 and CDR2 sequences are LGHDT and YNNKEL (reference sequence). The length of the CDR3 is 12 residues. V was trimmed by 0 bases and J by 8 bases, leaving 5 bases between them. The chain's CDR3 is CASSQEGDIQYF. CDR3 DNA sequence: TGTGCCAGCAGCCAAGAAGGGGACATTCAGTACTTC.

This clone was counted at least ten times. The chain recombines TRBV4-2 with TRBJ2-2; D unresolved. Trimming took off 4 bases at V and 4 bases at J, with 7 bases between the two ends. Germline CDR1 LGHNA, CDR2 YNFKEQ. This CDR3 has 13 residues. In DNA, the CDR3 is TGTGCCAGCAGCCCGACGGGCACCGGGGAGCTGTTTTTT. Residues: CASSPTGTGELFF.

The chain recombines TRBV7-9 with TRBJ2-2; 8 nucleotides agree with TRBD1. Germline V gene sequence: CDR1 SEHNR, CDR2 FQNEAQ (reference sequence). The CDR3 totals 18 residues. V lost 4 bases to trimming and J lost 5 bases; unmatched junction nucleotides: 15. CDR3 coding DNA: TGTGCCAGCAGCTCTTTCTCTTCAGGACAGGGAAGGACCGGGGAGCTGTTTTTT. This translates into CASSSFSSGQGRTGELFF.

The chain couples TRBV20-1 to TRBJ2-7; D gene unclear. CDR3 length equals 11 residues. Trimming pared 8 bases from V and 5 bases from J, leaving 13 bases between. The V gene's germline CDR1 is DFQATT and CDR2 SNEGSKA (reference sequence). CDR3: CSIPRSNEQYF. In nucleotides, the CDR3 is TGCAGTATCCCTAGGTCGAACGAGCAGTACTTC.

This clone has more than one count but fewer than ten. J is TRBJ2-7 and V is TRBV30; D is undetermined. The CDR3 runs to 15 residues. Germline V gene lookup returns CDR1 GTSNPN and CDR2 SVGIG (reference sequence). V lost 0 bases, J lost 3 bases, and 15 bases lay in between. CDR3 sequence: CAWSVPGRTHYEQYF. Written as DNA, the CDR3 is TGTGCCTGGAGTGTACCAGGCCGAACCCACTACGAGCAGTACTTC. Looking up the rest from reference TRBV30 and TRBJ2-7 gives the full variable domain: SQTIHQWPATLVQPVGSPLSLECTVEGTSNPNLYWYRQAAGRGLQLLFYSVGIGQISSEVPQNLSASRPQDRQFILSSKKLLLSDSGFYLCAWSVPGRTHYEQYFGPGTRLTVT.

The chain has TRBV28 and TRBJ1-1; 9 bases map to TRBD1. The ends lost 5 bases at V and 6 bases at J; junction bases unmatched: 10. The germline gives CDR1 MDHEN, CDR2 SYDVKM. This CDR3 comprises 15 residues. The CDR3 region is CASSRGTGRLAEAFF. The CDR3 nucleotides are TGTGCCAGCAGTCGCGGGACAGGGAGGTTGGCTGAAGCTTTCTTT.

This chain's CDR3 is CASSLATGTNYGYTF. CDR3 DNA: TGTGCCAGCAGCCTAGCGACAGGGACTAACTATGGCTACACCTTC. This chain uses TRBV9 with TRBJ1-2; 7 bases fit TRBD1. Germline CDR1 reads SGDLS; CDR2 reads YYNGEE. V was clipped by 4 bases and J by 0 bases; unmatched bases: 6. CDR3 length equals 15 residues.

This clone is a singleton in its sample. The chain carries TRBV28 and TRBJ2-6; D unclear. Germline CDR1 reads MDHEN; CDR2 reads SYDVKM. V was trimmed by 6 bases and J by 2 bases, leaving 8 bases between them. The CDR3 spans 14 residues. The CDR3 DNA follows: TGTGCCAGCAGCAGTCCCCCTGGGGCCAACGTCCTGACTTTC. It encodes CASSSPPGANVLTF.

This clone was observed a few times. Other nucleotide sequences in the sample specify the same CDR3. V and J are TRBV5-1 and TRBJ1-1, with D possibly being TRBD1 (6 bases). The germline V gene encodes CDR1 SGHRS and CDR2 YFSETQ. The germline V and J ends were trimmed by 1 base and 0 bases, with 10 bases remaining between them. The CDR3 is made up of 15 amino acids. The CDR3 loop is CASSLSGQLNTEAFF. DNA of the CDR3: TGCGCCAGCAGCTTGAGTGGACAGTTGAACACTGAAGCTTTCTTT.

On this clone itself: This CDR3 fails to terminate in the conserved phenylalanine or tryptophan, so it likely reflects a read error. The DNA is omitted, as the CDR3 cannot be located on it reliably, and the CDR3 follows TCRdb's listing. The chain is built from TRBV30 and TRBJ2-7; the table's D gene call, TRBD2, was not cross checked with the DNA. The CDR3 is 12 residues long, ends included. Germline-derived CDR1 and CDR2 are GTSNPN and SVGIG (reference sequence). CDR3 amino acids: CAWSLRESTNID.

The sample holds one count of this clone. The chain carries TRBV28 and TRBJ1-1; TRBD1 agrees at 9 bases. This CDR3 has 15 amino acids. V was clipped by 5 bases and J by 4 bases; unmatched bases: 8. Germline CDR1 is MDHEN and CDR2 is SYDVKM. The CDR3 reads CASSPRQGVVTEAFF. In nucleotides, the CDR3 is TGTGCCAGCAGTCCCCGACAGGGGGTGGTCACTGAAGCTTTCTTT.

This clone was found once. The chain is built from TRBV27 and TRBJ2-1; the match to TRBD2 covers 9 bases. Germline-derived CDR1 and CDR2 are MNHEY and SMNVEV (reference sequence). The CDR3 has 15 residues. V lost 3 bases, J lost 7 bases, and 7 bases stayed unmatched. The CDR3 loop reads CASSFVGREGNEQFF. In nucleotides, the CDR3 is TGTGCCAGCAGTTTTGTAGGGCGGGAGGGGAATGAGCAGTTCTTC.

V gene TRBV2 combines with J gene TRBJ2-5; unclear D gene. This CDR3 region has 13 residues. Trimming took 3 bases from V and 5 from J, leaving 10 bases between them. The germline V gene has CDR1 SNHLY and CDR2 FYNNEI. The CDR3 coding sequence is TGTGCCAGCAGTGAGTCCCAGATGGAGACCCAGTACTTC. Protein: CASSESQMETQYF.

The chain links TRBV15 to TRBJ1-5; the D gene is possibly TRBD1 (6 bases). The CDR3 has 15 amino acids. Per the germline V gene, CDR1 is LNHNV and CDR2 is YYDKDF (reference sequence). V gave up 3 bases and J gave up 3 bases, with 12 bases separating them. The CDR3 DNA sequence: TGTGCCACCAGCAGGACCACAGGGTACAATCAGCCCCAGCATTTT. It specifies CATSRTTGYNQPQHF.

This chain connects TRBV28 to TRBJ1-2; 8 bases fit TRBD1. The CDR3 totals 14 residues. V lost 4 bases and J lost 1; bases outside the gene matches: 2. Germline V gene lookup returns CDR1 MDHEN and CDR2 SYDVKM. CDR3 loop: CASSSTGDNYGYTF. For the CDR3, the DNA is TGTGCCAGCAGTTCGACAGGGGATAACTATGGCTACACCTTC.

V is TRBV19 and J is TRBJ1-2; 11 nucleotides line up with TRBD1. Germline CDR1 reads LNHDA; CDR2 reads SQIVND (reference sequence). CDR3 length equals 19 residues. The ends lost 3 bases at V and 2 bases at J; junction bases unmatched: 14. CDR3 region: CASSIATPVGQGANYGYTF. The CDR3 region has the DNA TGTGCCAGTAGTATCGCTACTCCCGTAGGACAGGGGGCAAACTATGGCTACACCTTC.

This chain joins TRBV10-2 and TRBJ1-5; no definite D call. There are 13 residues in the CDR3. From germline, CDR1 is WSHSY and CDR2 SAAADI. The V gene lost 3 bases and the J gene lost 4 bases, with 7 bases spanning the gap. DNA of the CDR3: TGCGCCAGCAGTGAAAACAGTAATCAGCCCCAGCATTTT. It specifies CASSENSNQPQHF.

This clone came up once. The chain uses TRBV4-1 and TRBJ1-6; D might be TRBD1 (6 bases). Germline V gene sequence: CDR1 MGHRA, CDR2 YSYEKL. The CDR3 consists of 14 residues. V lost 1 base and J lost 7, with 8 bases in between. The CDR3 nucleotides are TGCGCCAGCAGCCAAGGAAGGGGGAATTCACCCCTCCACTTT. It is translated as CASSQGRGNSPLHF.

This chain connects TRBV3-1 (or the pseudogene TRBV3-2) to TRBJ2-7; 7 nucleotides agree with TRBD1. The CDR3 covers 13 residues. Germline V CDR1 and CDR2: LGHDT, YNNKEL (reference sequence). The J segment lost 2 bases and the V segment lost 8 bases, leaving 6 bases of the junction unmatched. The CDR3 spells CASSGQTTYEQYF. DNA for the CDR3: TGTGCCAGCTCGGGACAGACTACCTACGAGCAGTACTTC.

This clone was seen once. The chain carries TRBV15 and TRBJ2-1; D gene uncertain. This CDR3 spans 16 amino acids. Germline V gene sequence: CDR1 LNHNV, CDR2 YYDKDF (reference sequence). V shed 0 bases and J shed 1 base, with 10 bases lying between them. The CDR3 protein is CATSRDLVWSYNEQFF. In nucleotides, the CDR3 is TGTGCCACCAGCAGAGATCTAGTCTGGTCCTACAATGAGCAGTTCTTC.

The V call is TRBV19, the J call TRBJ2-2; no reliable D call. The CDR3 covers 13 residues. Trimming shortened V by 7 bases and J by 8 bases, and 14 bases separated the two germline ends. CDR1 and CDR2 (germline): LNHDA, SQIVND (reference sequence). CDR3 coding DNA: TGTGCCAGTATCCCAGGTCCCCGGGGGGAGCTGTTTTTT. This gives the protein CASIPGPRGELFF.

CDR3 nucleotide sequence: TGTGCCAGCAGCTTATCGGGGGGCGGCTCAAACAATGAGCAGTTCTTC. Protein product: CASSLSGGGSNNEQFF. This chain uses TRBV7-3 with TRBJ2-1; a weak D match, TRBD2 (7 bases). V was pared by 2 bases and J by 5 bases, with 16 bases between. Germline V gene sequence: CDR1 SGHTA, CDR2 FQGTGA. The CDR3 length is 16 residues. Looking up the rest from reference TRBV7-3 and TRBJ2-1 gives the full variable domain: GAGVSQTPSNKVTEKGKYVELRCDPISGHTALYWYRQSLGQGPEFLIYFQGTGAADDSGLPNDRFFAVRPEGSVSTLKIQRTERGDSAVYLCASSLSGGGSNNEQFFGPGTRLTVL.